This TCR beta chain is drawn from a study of response to subunit inactivated influenza vaccine. J gave up 2 bases and V 3 bases, and 1 base lay outside the gene matches. The CDR3 consists of 16 residues. Per germline, CDR1 LNHNV and CDR2 YYDKDF (reference sequence). TCRdb independently ran MiXCR on the RT-PCR reads; one entry per CDR3 protein. The sample gives 600,000 to 850,000 distinct CDR3 sequences, around 13% of which show up once; roughly 7.6% is in the top ten. The source was PBMCs from blood, collected 14 to 15 days before vaccination. The sequence derives from a man aged 45-65 years who received an inactivated influenza vaccine. This chain links TRBV15 with TRBJ2-1; 13 positions match TRBD2. CDR3 in amino acids: CATSSTSGRAYNEQFF. CDR3 DNA: TGTGCCACCAGCAGCACTAGCGGGAGGGCCTACAATGAGCAGTTCTTC.